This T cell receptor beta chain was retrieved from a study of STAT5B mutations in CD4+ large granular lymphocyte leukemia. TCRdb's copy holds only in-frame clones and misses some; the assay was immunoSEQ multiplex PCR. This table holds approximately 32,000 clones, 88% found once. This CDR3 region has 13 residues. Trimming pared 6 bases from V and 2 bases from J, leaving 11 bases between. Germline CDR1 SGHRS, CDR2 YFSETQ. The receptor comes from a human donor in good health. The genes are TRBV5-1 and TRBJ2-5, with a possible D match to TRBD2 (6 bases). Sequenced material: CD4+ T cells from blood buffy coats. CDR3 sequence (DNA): TGCGCCAGCATGGTGGGGGGACAAGAGACCCAGTACTTC. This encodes CASMVGGQETQYF.